The clone carrying this TCR beta chain was seen many times. Its specificity is not known. These data originate in a study of identical twins. Whole-study results and caveats: Twin sharing of out-of-frame TCR alpha was underestimated by models in monozygotic pairs. Conclusions rested on cross-sectional statistics rather than following the same donors.

Each cDNA held unique molecular identifiers, and template switching gave it a universal primer site. Using its own MiXCR run on the 5' RACE reads, TCRdb lists one record per CDR3 protein. The sample lists roughly 1.6 million distinct CDR3 sequences, around a third seen once, with approximately 0.25% in the top ten. Germline CDR1 and CDR2: DFQATT and SNEGSKA (reference sequence). The CDR3 extends over 11 amino acids. V was pared by 4 bases and J by 2 bases, with 5 bases between. This TCR came from a newborn girl in good health. The chain couples TRBV20-1 to TRBJ1-2; possibly TRBD1 for D (5 bases). Source material: cord blood. The CDR3, as DNA: TGCAGTGCTACAGGGAACTATGGCTACACCTTC. It yields the protein CSATGNYGYTF.